This T cell receptor (beta chain) appears in the sequencing data of a study of blood T cells in healthy people across ages. Each donor gave around 9.6 milliliters of peripheral blood. Broader study findings: Diversity figures based on one million T cells were deemed too low.

For this clonotype: Its antigen is unidentified.

The use of a sample-barcoded 5' primer and a J-beta primer mix characterized a second PCR of roughly 7 to 12 cycles. Researchers report that a template-switch adaptor with 12 random nucleotides tagged each cDNA molecule. TCRdb called the 5' RACE reads again in MiXCR, with one record for every CDR3 protein. The table lists about 1.4 million distinct CDR3 sequences, roughly 60% of them singletons, with about 6.7% in the top ten. The sequence came from a man younger than 35 in good health. Specimen: blood.

CDR3 residues: CASSQLGVGQETQYF. The CDR3 nucleotides read TGCGCCAGCAGCCAACTGGGGGTCGGCCAAGAGACCCAGTACTTC. The rearrangement links TRBV4-1 to TRBJ2-7, with D possibly being TRBD1 or TRBD2 (5 bases each). The closer fit of TRBJ2-5 to the DNA end suggests the J call may be wrong. This CDR3 comprises 15 residues. From germline, CDR1 is MGHRA and CDR2 YSYEKL.